Listed below are T cell receptor beta chains from one sample, sequenced in a study of cytomegalovirus exposure and HLA in healthy donors. Assay: immunoSEQ multiplex PCR; the TCRdb copy retains only in-frame clones and omits some. Of 150,000 to 200,000 clones in the sample, approximately 88% are singletons; the top ten hold approximately 0.26%. Sequenced sample: PBMCs. All receptors derive from a boy younger than 18 in good health and CMV-seronegative. Each CDR3 is given with its conserved first and last residue. D genes are given only for firm matches. The size entry is marked missing in some rows and otherwise reads once, few, many or a size class.

j_gene,v_gene,d_gene,abundance,CDR3nt,CDR3aa
TRBJ1-5,TRBV30,NA,NA,TGTGCCTGGAGGGGGCCGGGGGGAAATCAGCCCCAGCATTTT,CAWRGPGGNQPQHF
TRBJ2-7,TRBV19,NA,few,TGTGCCAGTAGTGTAGGACGGGTCTACGAGCAGTACTTC,CASSVGRVYEQYF
TRBJ1-6,TRBV6-1,NA,NA,TGTGCCAGCAGTGAAGCGCGGAATTCACCCCTCCACTTT,CASSEARNSPLHF
TRBJ2-2,TRBV11-2,TRBD2,NA,TGTGCCAGCAGCTCCACCCTTAGCGGGGAATACACCGGGGAGCTGTTTTTT,CASSSTLSGEYTGELFF
TRBJ2-7,TRBV5-1,TRBD2,NA,TGCGCCAGCAGCTTGGTTCAGCGGGGATCCTACGAGCAGTACTTC,CASSLVQRGSYEQYF
TRBJ1-5,TRBV7-9,NA,few,TGTGCCAGCAGCACCGGTAAAAATCAGCCCCAGCATTTT,CASSTGKNQPQHF
TRBJ2-5,TRBV5-1,TRBD1,NA,TGCGCCAGCAGCTTGGGGGCAGGGGGCCTAGAGACCCAGTACTTC,CASSLGAGGLETQYF
TRBJ2-5,TRBV5-4,TRBD1,NA,TGTGCCAGCAGCGGACGGAGGGGACAGGTTCCCCAAGAGACCCAGTACTTC,CASSGRRGQVPQETQYF
TRBJ1-1,TRBV13,NA,NA,TGTGCCAGCAGCTTTAACAGGGCAGCTGAAGCTTTCTTT,CASSFNRAAEAFF
TRBJ1-1,TRBV11-1,NA,NA,TGTGCCAGCAGCCAGGACCAGGGAAGCGCTGAAGCTTTCTTT,CASSQDQGSAEAFF
TRBJ2-7,TRBV4-3,NA,NA,TGCGCCAGCAGCCAAGATACGGGGAGAGAGCAGTACTTC,CASSQDTGREQYF
TRBJ2-7,TRBV5-1,NA,NA,TGCGCCAGCAGCTTGGCCGGGTCTGCTAGGGAGCAGTACTTC,CASSLAGSAREQYF
TRBJ1-2,TRBV10-2,NA,NA,TGCGCCAGCAGTTTACAAACCGTCTATGGCTACACCTTC,CASSLQTVYGYTF
TRBJ1-1,TRBV9,NA,NA,TGTGCCAGCAGCCCGAGGGGAGGGAGAACTGAAGCTTTCTTT,CASSPRGGRTEAFF
TRBJ1-1,TRBV19,NA,NA,TGTGCCAGTAACACGGCGGGCACCGAGTGGACTGAAGCTTTCTTT,CASNTAGTEWTEAFF
TRBJ1-2,TRBV28,NA,few,TGTGCCAGCAGTTTGAGAGAGGGTAAAGGCTACACCTTC,CASSLREGKGYTF
TRBJ2-1,TRBV5-4,NA,NA,TGTGCCAGCAGTAAAGGGGGCAATGAGCAGTTCTTC,CASSKGGNEQFF
TRBJ1-6,TRBV15,TRBD1,few,TGTGCCACCAGCAGAGTGGGACAGGGGGATGGTTCACCCCTCCACTTT,CATSRVGQGDGSPLHF
TRBJ1-1,TRBV27,NA,NA,TGTGCCAGCAGTTTACTACAGGGAGGGTACACTGAAGCTTTCTTT,CASSLLQGGYTEAFF
TRBJ1-5,TRBV27,NA,NA,TGTGCCAGCAGTTTAGGCCGACAAACCCAGCCCCAGCATTTT,CASSLGRQTQPQHF
TRBJ1-2,TRBV7-9,NA,NA,TGTGCCAGCAGCTTAGAGGGGGACTATGGCTACACCTTC,CASSLEGDYGYTF
TRBJ1-3,TRBV15,TRBD1,NA,TGTGCCACCAGCAACGGACAGGGACACTCTGGAAACACCATATATTTT,CATSNGQGHSGNTIYF
TRBJ2-1,TRBV11-3,TRBD2,NA,TGTGCCAGCAGCTTCGCGGGGGGCTCCTACAATGAGCAGTTCTTC,CASSFAGGSYNEQFF
TRBJ2-1,TRBV30,NA,NA,TGTGCCTGGAGTGTACAGAGCCAGCAGTTCTTC,CAWSVQSQQFF
TRBJ2-1,TRBV4-1,TRBD1,NA,TGCGCCAGCAGCCAAGCCGGACAGGGGAGGGATGAGCAGTTCTTC,CASSQAGQGRDEQFF
TRBJ1-2,TRBV7-2,NA,NA,TGTGCCAGCAGCCTACGCCCCCAGTCTAGCGTGGGCTACACCTTC,CASSLRPQSSVGYTF
TRBJ2-2,TRBV29-1,TRBD2,once,TGCAGCGTTGAAGACGGGAGGGGCCATGGCGGGGAGCTGTTTTTT,CSVEDGRGHGGELFF
TRBJ1-3,TRBV5-1,NA,NA,TGCGCCAGCAGCACCGCGGGGAGTTCGGAAAACACCATATATTTT,CASSTAGSSENTIYF
TRBJ1-3,TRBV5-4,NA,NA,TGTGCCAGCAGCTGGACATCGCGCAGGGACTCTGGAAACACCATATATTTT,CASSWTSRRDSGNTIYF
TRBJ1-1,TRBV11-2,NA,NA,TGTGCCAGCAGCTTAGCCGACAGGGAAGCTTTCTTT,CASSLADREAFF
TRBJ2-2,TRBV6-5,NA,few,TGTGCCAGCAGTCTTACCCACGGGGAGTTGTTTTTT,CASSLTHGELFF
TRBJ1-2,TRBV28,NA,NA,TGTGCCAGCAGGCCAACAGGGCACTATGGCTACACCTTC,CASRPTGHYGYTF
TRBJ1-5,TRBV6-5,NA,NA,TGTGCCAGCAGTTTCAATTCAGGGCAGCCCCAGCATTTT,CASSFNSGQPQHF
TRBJ2-5,TRBV20-1,NA,NA,TGCACCGGGACATTCGGGGAGACCCAGTACTTC,CTGTFGETQYF
TRBJ2-6,TRBV5-6,TRBD1,NA,TGTGCCAGCACCCCTGGGGACAGGAACTCTGGGGCCAACGTCCTGACTTTC,CASTPGDRNSGANVLTF
TRBJ1-2,TRBV11-1,NA,once,TGTGCCAGCAGCTTAACCCCGCAGGGTTACGGGAGTGGCTACACCTTC,CASSLTPQGYGSGYTF
TRBJ1-2,TRBV7-3,NA,NA,TGTGCCAGCAGCTTAACGCGGGGTCCGGGCCCTGGCTACACCTTC,CASSLTRGPGPGYTF
TRBJ2-3,TRBV12-5,NA,NA,TGTGCTAGTGGTTTCGGGGGGCCCACAGATACGCAGTATTTT,CASGFGGPTDTQYF
TRBJ2-7,TRBV10-3,NA,NA,TGTGCCATCACTCCGGGATATCCTACCTACGAGCAGTACTTC,CAITPGYPTYEQYF
TRBJ1-3,TRBV7-9,NA,NA,TGTGCCAGCTTAATGGGGACACCTGGAAACACCATATATTTT,CASLMGTPGNTIYF
TRBJ2-3,TRBV29-1,TRBD2,NA,TGCAGCGTTGCTTCTAGCGGGGTCTCAGATACGCAGTATTTT,CSVASSGVSDTQYF
TRBJ1-5,TRBV2,NA,NA,TGTGCCAGCAGCCGGGGGGGACAAAATCAGCCCCAGCATTTT,CASSRGGQNQPQHF
TRBJ1-4,TRBV4-3,NA,NA,TGCGCCAGCAGCCAAGAGAAAGTCAGGGTAACTAATGAAAAACTGTTTTTT,CASSQEKVRVTNEKLFF
TRBJ1-3,TRBV12-2,NA,NA,TGTGCAAGTCGCTTAAGGGGCCGGGGGGCCCCTGGAAACACCATATATTTT,CASRLRGRGAPGNTIYF
TRBJ1-1,TRBV9,TRBD1,few,TGTGCCAGCAGCAGGACAGGGGGCGAGGAAGCTTTCTTT,CASSRTGGEEAFF
TRBJ2-1,TRBV9,TRBD2,NA,TGTGCCAGCAGCGTAGACCCTAGCGGGGGGATTTACAATGAGCAGTTCTTC,CASSVDPSGGIYNEQFF
TRBJ1-5,TRBV7-9,TRBD1,NA,TGTGCCAGCAGCTTAGTCAAACGAACAGGGGATAGCAATCAGCCCCAGCATTTT,CASSLVKRTGDSNQPQHF
TRBJ1-2,TRBV2,NA,few,TGTGCCAGCAGTGTCCTCCCTGTCGGCTACACCTTC,CASSVLPVGYTF
TRBJ1-2,TRBV11-2,TRBD1,NA,TGTGCCAGCAGCCCCAGGGACAGTTATGGCTACACCTTC,CASSPRDSYGYTF
TRBJ2-7,TRBV6-1,NA,NA,TGTGCCAGCAGTGAATACGGGGGGGGCGGACTGGGCCCGGGACAGCGCTACGAGCAGTACTTC,CASSEYGGGGLGPGQRYEQYF
TRBJ2-1,TRBV9,TRBD2,NA,TGTGCCAGCAGCACGGAGGGGGGACTAGCGGTATACAATGAGCAGTTCTTC,CASSTEGGLAVYNEQFF
TRBJ2-5,TRBV27,NA,NA,TGTGCCAGCAGTTTCACAGGGACAAGGGGCAGCTCTGGGACCCAGTACTTC,CASSFTGTRGSSGTQYF